This is a list of T cell receptor beta chains from one sample in a study of CD8 T cells in ankylosing spondylitis. TCRdb redid the calling of the 5' RACE reads with MiXCR, one entry per CDR3 protein. The repertoire consists of a few hundred thousand distinct CDR3 sequences, with about 13% occurring once and the leading ten covering nearly 7%. Sequencing input: blood, either unsorted or a sorted T cell fraction (not recorded which). All receptors derive from a male donor with ankylosing spondylitis. Each CDR3 is given without its conserved first and last residue.

j_call v_call cdr3_aa
TRBJ2-3 TRBV7-9 ASSWVVGASDTQY
TRBJ2-5 TRBV12-3/TRBV12-4 ASSSLPGQLQETQY
TRBJ2-3 TRBV12-3/TRBV12-4 ASSRETVDTQY
TRBJ1-1 TRBV5-1 ASSLRTGPNTEAF
TRBJ2-5 TRBV7-4 ASSLEGAEETQY
TRBJ1-1 TRBV7-9 ASRMTGAQMRTEAF
TRBJ1-5 TRBV6-1 ASGGHYSNQPQH
TRBJ2-3 TRBV15 ATSRIPRTDTQY
TRBJ2-1 TRBV20-1 SAPLAGAVNEQF
TRBJ2-6 TRBV12-3/TRBV12-4 ASTQTRSGANVLT
TRBJ2-3 TRBV2 ASRDLGTDTQY
TRBJ1-6 TRBV7-9 ASSPSGGQGNSPLH
TRBJ2-1 TRBV13 ASSSRLAGQGEQF
TRBJ1-5 TRBV27 ASSLYYAGVGQPQH
TRBJ2-1 TRBV7-2 ASSLILAGGTHEQF
TRBJ2-2 TRBV10-1 ASSDPAGGNTGELF
TRBJ2-2 TRBV19 ASSIVRTGELF
TRBJ2-1 TRBV5-4 ASTRQGSEQF
TRBJ1-5 TRBV5-5 ASSFGAGYSNQPQH
TRBJ2-1 TRBV5-1 ASSFYSGQVNNEQF
TRBJ1-1 TRBV28 ASSLIGENTEAF
TRBJ1-5 TRBV3-1 ASSQPPATSPQH
TRBJ2-2 TRBV12-3/TRBV12-4 ASSPRAFNTGELF
TRBJ2-3 TRBV7-9 ASSSLSGRTYTDTQY
TRBJ1-1 TRBV12-3/TRBV12-4 ASSSSGREAF
TRBJ2-1 TRBV5-1 ASSFMGQGSYNEQF
TRBJ2-2 TRBV12-3/TRBV12-4 ASSFWIYTGELF
TRBJ1-1 TRBV29-1 SVGVLGHSPLGNF
TRBJ2-1 TRBV5-6 ASSLGLAQSYNEQF
TRBJ2-1 TRBV10-3 AISESAGGQYNEQF
TRBJ2-1 TRBV12-3/TRBV12-4 ASSRGRSNEQF
TRBJ2-2 TRBV29-1 SVGLLAGAGELF
TRBJ1-4 TRBV3-1 ASSQDLEENEKLF
TRBJ2-5 TRBV15 ATSRDLGDVPGETQY
TRBJ1-2 TRBV25-1 ASSEWGGGSGYT
TRBJ1-2 TRBV24-1 ATSDSTGEPYGYT
TRBJ2-1 TRBV4-2 ASSQDPSGTNEQF
TRBJ2-1 TRBV10-3 AIADRSSSGRAGEQF
TRBJ1-1 TRBV29-1 SVEVERQGAF
TRBJ1-1 TRBV27 ASSSPGLKVTEAF
TRBJ2-1 TRBV24-1 ATSAALSYNEQF